This TCR beta chain was captured by sequencing in a study of T cells after posttransplantation cyclophosphamide. This CDR3 is built from 16 residues. The J segment lost 8 bases and the V segment lost 2 bases, leaving 10 bases of the junction unmatched. Germline V CDR1 and CDR2: LNHNV, YYDKDF (reference sequence). Findings of the study overall: Skin or GI-infiltrating T cells shared few TRB sequences with blood. Donor-recipient repertoire similarity was low at 1-2 months, rising over year one.

TCRdb's table, derived via immunoSEQ multiplex PCR, lists solely in-frame clones and lacks some. Recorded here are tens of thousands of clones, with no singletons, and the ten leading clones hold around 2.5%. This clone was observed at least ten times. What it binds is not known. This clonotype was sampled from a woman aged 60-75 years in good health, CMV-negative, and a related stem cell transplant donor. Sequencing was performed on PBMCs. The V and J genes are TRBV15 and TRBJ1-4; 8 nucleotides line up with TRBD1. The CDR3 loop is CATSRTIGTGGEKLFF. CDR3 nucleotide sequence: TGTGCCACCAGCAGAACGATCGGGACAGGAGGCGAAAAACTGTTTTTT. The full variable domain, in which reference TRBV15 and TRBJ1-4 provide the parts outside the CDR3, is DAMVIQNPRYQVTQFGKPVTLSCSQTLNHNVMYWYQQKSSQAPKLLFHYYDKDFNNEADTPDNFQSRRPNTSFCFLDIRSPGLGDTAMYLCATSRTIGTGGEKLFFGSGTQLSVL.